This T cell receptor beta chain was captured in a study of lymphopenia after photon versus proton radiotherapy. V lost 5 bases and J 4 bases, leaving 9 bases between the germline ends. This CDR3 is 13 amino acids long. Germline CDR1 reads MRHNA; CDR2 reads SNTAGT. General study findings and limits: Photon-treated patients lost naive T cells and TCR diversity; proton-treated stayed stable.

A note on this clone: Its antigen is as yet unknown.

The protocol was immunoSEQ multiplex PCR, while the TCRdb copy is restricted to in-frame clones and leaves out a portion. The table records tens of thousands of clones, about 83% of them present only once. This receptor was identified in a man aged 50 or older with gastric cancer. The material sequenced was peripheral blood, taken from a patient treated with photon-based radiotherapy. The rearrangement joins TRBV6-4 to TRBJ2-1, with D possibly being TRBD1 (5 bases). CDR3 sequence (DNA): TGTGCCAGCAGTCTCGACAGTTACAATGAGCAGTTCTTC. Its protein is CASSLDSYNEQFF.